This T cell receptor (beta chain) is drawn from a study of cytomegalovirus exposure and HLA in healthy donors (dated by TCRdb to about 2017). For the wider study: In an earlier analysis of about 560 of the donors, 276 Gb of sequence data and approximately 120 million unique TCR beta sequences from 180 million or so T cells were reported. In the later analysis, no new phenotypic data were used to find candidate immune exposures; instead, reliance was placed on TCR beta sequences and their occurrence across donors. An earlier analysis of around 580 of the donors used high-throughput TCR beta sequencing to judge whether each TCR beta V gene segment behaved as functional or pseudogenic. The aim of the study was to test whether cataloging public T cell receptors could identify signatures of past pathogen exposure. Among under 450 genotyped donors of the cohort, an average of around 240,000 unique TCR beta nucleotide sequences were sequenced per donor, around 18% of them non-productive. An early release covering some 640 HLA-typed donors comprised about 310 gigabases of sequencing data and around 80 million unique TCR sequences. HLA typing covered class I and class II loci at four-digit resolution. Genome-wide SNP genotypes for about three fifths of the roughly 700 donors were used in a later genetic analysis, which treated that subset as a discovery cohort. High-throughput TCR immunosequencing, statistical association of individual TCRs with disease status, and machine learning were combined to predict cytomegalovirus infection status. Typing coverage varied by locus: about 629-630 donors for A, B, C, DRB1 and DQB1; more than 500 for DQA1; about 590 for DPA1; under 490 for DPB1. Donor age, sex, ethnicity and CMV serostatus were collected together with the repertoire data. Five DR-DQ haplotypes were treated as single units for association and clustering because of strong linkage in the cohort. In addition to the first cohort of 650 to 800 subjects, a separate validation cohort of 120 different subjects was used. To study patterns of TCR occurrence, a later analysis re-analyzed previously published TCR beta repertoires from 550 to 800 donors and added high-resolution HLA genotyping. The T cell repertoires of 670 or so subjects were profiled by immunosequencing and related to cytomegalovirus serostatus. The genetic ancestry cluster associated with self-reported Caucasian donors included 70% to 85% of the 398 genotyped donors. Every discovery cohort repertoire had been produced on one sequencing platform.

Notes on this clone: Its antigen target is currently unknown. Within one base of it there is no much larger clone, and no base qualities were kept.

The cohort was made up of 666 healthy bone marrow donors. Cohort members were all nominally healthy when sampled, although unrecorded immune exposures were likely present. The donor was CMV seropositive and was included in the group of 300 or so seropositive cohort members. A peripheral blood sample was provided by each donor, and peripheral blood mononuclear cells were used for TCR beta sequencing. Genomic DNA extraction from the blood cell samples was performed with the Qiagen DNeasy Blood Extraction Kit. V is shortened by 1 base, J by 4 bases, and the region joining them spans 8 bases. CDR1 and CDR2, looked up from the germline V gene (reference sequence), are PRHDT and FYEKMQ. The CDR3 has 15 amino acids, counting the end cysteine and phenylalanine. Only CDR3 DNA remains: 45 bases, in frame from the first base. Receptors were amplified or captured by the immunoSEQ multiplex PCR assay. For the multiplex PCR, a mixture combining 60 forward primers for TCR Vbeta segments and 13 reverse primers for TCR Jbeta segments was used. The CDR3 region of rearranged TCR beta genes was amplified from genomic DNA by a multiplex PCR assay. The Illumina HiSeq System was used to sequence the amplified TCR beta libraries as 87-base-pair reads. The authors processed their data as follows. In a later analysis, about 80 million unique TCR beta chains were counted across the approximately 640 repertoires, and roughly 11 million of these chains were shared by at least two donors. Raw reads were error-corrected and collapsed into unique sequences by a nearest-neighbor algorithm in which closely related sequences were merged to remove PCR and sequencing errors. V, D and J gene segments were assigned by aligning CDR3 sequences to IMGT reference sequences. For a sequence to be retained, a match of at least six nucleotides to both a V gene segment and a J gene segment was required. Rearrangements were classified as productive when the CDR3 lacked stop codons and remained in frame with V and J, and all other rearrangements were classified as non-productive. CDR3 was defined by IMGT convention, running from the second conserved V-encoded cysteine to the conserved J-encoded phenylalanine. Sequences without an unambiguous match to a single V gene segment were excluded from the earlier analysis of approximately 560 of the donors. An earlier analysis of several hundred of the donors called V segments functional above 56.7% productive rearrangements and segregating when the between-donor standard deviation exceeded 5%. A statistical classification framework was built to diagnose cytomegalovirus status from the catalog of TCR beta chain sequences. In a later analysis, V and J genes were assigned by comparing TCR nucleotide sequences against IMGT/GENE-DB human TR gene sequences. In a later analysis, CDR3 sequences and most-parsimonious VDJ recombination scenarios were assigned using the TCRdist pipeline. In a later analysis, each TCR beta chain was defined by its CDR3 amino acid sequence together with its V-gene family, and reads lacking a unique V-gene family were excluded. In a later analysis, 450 to 600 highly shared, low-generation-probability nucleotide sequences were removed to address suspected cross-contamination and a sequencing artifact. A later analysis calculated a clonal expansion index for each public chain from normalized within-repertoire ranks of inferred template counts. In a later analysis, generation probabilities were computed using a VDJ recombination model fitted to out-of-frame rearrangements, and the results were checked against IGoR. In a later analysis, hypergeometric tests were used to score TCR-TCR, TCR-HLA and TCR-CMV co-occurrence, with a repertoire-size bias correction applied to TCR pairs. A later analysis estimated false discovery rates by permuting HLA or CMV assignments 20 times. In a later analysis, co-occurring TCRs were grouped with DBSCAN, and TCRdist sequence similarity was added when clustering was performed within HLA-allele-positive subsets. For co-occurrence clustering, repertoires with fewer than 30,000 or more than 120,000 public chains were excluded, along with a handful of repertoires with anomalous nucleotide sharing. Here the immuneACCESS table is served through TCRdb, limited to in-frame sequences with V and J called. Missing clones are a known gap in these copies; in checked studies unresolved V genes cover under half, and the rest lacks a known reason. V and J calls and clone size are those listed in that table; D and trimming were worked out from the DNA. Within this sample are roughly 150,000 clones, with roughly 80% of them counted one time only. Jointly, the top ten make up about 11% of the sample.

Summary of the overall study and its limitations: In both the original and validation cohorts, the classifier was reported to diagnose cytomegalovirus status with high specificity and sensitivity. According to a later genetic analysis, donors in an Asian-associated ancestry cluster had fewer N-insertions in productive TCRs than the approximately 630-donor mean. The study gave a list of under 200 TCR beta chains associated with cytomegalovirus. Three of the identified cytomegalovirus-associated TCR beta chains were confirmed in vitro to be specific for cytomegalovirus antigens. HLA typing was unavailable for some donors at each locus, so association tests used only the typed subset. A later analysis found that HLA-associated TCR beta chains were more clonally expanded and had lower generation probabilities than equally common non-associated chains. A later genetic analysis associated a missense DCLRE1C variant with V-gene and J-gene trimming of TCR beta chains, and an independent cohort replicated the association. Linkage disequilibrium might explain the correlated functional status among segregating V segments, but an unknown experimental factor could not be excluded. When HLA alleles, especially DR and DQ, strongly co-occurred, TCR associations were difficult to assign to individual alleles. Most TCR sequences were seen in very few donors, while some public TCRs were found in many individuals. In an earlier analysis of about 540 of the donors, most TCR beta V segments were observed in productive rearrangements about 90% or about 30% of the time, broadly matching IMGT annotations. For the cohort, immune exposure information was limited to CMV serostatus. Some IMGT-functional V segments, including TRBV6-2 and TRBV6-3, could not be distinguished by the 87-base-pair reads and were therefore excluded. Several of the top co-occurrence clusters appeared to be linked to parvovirus B19, influenza, CMV and Epstein-Barr virus, according to a later analysis. A later analysis found that TCR association rates varied across HLA loci, with DRB1 alleles showing the most associated TCRs and HLA-C alleles the fewest. A further reported finding was that TCR beta sequences accurately predicted the HLA-A and HLA-B alleles for most subjects in the first cohort. In a later analysis, more than 15,000 TCR beta sequences were associated with specific HLA alleles at a false discovery rate of 0.05. The authors suggested that the approach could potentially be generalized to other disease states and immunological phenotypes. Most CMV-associated TCR beta chains appeared to be HLA-restricted in a later analysis, and the HLA associations seemed to be driven largely by CMV exposure. This cohort had only TCR beta chains sequenced, and the lack of alpha or paired-chain data limited which features could be detected. Presence/absence analyses assumed roughly uniform sequencing depth across donors, an assumption that may not hold. The earlier analysis of nearly 600 of the donors excluded approximately 17 rarely observed V segments, including chromosome 9 orphons, because counts were too low. The sequencing pipeline was judged likely to have produced a cluster of highly shared sequence variants as a technical artifact.

The sequenced material came from PBMCs. This clonotype was sampled from a man younger than 30 in good health and CMV-seropositive. The rearrangement combines TRBV13 with TRBJ2-6, with the D gene too uncertain to name. CDR3 region: CASSLDRSGANVLTF. In nucleotide form, the sequence is TGTGCCAGCAGCTTAGATAGATCCGGGGCCAACGTCCTGACTTTC.